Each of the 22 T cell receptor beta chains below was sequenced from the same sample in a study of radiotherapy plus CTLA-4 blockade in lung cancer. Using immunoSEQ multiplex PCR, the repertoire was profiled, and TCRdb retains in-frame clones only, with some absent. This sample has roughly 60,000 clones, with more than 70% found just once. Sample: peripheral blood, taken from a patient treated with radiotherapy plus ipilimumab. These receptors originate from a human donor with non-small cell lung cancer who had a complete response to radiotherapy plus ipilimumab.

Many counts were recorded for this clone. The CDR3 coding sequence is TGCGCCAGCAGGGTAACTAGCGGGGGGAACTACGAGCAGTACTTC. This encodes CASRVTSGGNYEQYF. The chain has TRBV10-2 and TRBJ2-7; TRBD2 aligns across 12 bases. This CDR3 contains 15 residues. Germline values: CDR1 WSHSY, CDR2 SAAADI. V gave up 6 bases and J gave up 3 bases; unmatched junction bases: 6.

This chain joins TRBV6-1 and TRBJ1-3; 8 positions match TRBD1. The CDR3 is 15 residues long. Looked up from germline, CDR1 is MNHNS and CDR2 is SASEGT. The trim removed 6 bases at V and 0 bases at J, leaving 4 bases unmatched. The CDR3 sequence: CASSAGQGSGNTIYF. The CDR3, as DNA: TGTGCCAGCAGCGCAGGACAGGGCTCTGGAAACACCATATATTTT.

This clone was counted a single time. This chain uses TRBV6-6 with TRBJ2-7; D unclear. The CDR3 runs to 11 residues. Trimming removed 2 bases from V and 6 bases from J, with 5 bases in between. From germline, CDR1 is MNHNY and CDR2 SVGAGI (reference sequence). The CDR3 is CASSYRGEQYF. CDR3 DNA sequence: TGTGCCAGCAGTTACCGCGGCGAGCAGTACTTC.

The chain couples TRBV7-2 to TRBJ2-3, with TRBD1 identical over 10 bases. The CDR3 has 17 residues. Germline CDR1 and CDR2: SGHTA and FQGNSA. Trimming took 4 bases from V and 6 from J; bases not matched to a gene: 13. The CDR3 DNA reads TGTGCCAGCAGCTCAATGACGACCGGGACAGGGGCGGATACGCAGTATTTT. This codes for CASSSMTTGTGADTQYF. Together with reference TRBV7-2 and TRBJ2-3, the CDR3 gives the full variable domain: GAGVSQSPSNKVTEKGKDVELRCDPISGHTALYWYRQSLGQGLEFLIYFQGNSAPDKSGLPSDRFSAERTGGSVSTLTIQRTQQEDSAVYLCASSSMTTGTGADTQYFGPGTRLTVL.

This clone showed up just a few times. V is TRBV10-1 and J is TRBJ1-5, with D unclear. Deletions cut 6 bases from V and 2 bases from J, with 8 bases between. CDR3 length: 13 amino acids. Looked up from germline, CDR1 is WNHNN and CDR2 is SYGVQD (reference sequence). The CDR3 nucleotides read TGCGCCAGCAGCCGGGGAGGCAATCAGCCCCAGCATTTT. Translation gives CASSRGGNQPQHF.

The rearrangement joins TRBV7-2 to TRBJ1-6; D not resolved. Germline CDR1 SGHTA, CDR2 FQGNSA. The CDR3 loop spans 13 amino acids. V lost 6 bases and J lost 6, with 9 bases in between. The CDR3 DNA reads TGTGCCAGCAGTCCAAACAGTAATTCACCCCTCCACTTT. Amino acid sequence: CASSPNSNSPLHF.

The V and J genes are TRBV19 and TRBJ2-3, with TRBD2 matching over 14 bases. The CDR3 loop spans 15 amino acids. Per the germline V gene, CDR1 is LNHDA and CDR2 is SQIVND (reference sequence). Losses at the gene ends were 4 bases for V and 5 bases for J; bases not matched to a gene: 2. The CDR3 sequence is CASSTTSGGGDTQYF. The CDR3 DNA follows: TGTGCCAGTAGTACGACTAGCGGGGGGGGAGATACGCAGTATTTT.

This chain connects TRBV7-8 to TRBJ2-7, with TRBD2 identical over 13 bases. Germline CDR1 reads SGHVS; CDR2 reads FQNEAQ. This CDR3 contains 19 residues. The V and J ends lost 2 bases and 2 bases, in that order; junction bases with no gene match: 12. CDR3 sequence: CASSLSLGLAGMAPYEQYF. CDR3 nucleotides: TGTGCCAGCAGCTTAAGTTTGGGACTAGCGGGAATGGCCCCCTACGAGCAGTACTTC.

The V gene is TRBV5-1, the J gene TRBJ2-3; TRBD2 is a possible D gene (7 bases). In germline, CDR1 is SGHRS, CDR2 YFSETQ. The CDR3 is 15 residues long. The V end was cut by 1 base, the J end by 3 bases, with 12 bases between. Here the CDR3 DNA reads TGCGCCAGCAGCTTGCCGGGGGGCCGGACAGATACGCAGTATTTT. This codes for CASSLPGGRTDTQYF.

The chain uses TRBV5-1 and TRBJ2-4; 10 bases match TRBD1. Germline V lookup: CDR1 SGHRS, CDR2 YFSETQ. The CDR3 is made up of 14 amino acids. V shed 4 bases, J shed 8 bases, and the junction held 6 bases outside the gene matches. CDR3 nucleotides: TGCGCCAGCAGCCCCGGGACAGGGGATGACATTCAGTACTTC. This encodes CASSPGTGDDIQYF.

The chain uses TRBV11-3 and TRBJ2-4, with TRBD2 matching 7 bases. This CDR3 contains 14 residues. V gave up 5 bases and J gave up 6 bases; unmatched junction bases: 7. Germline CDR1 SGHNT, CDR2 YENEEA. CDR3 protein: CASSAAREGNIQYF. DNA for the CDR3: TGTGCCAGCAGCGCCGCTAGGGAGGGAAACATTCAGTACTTC.

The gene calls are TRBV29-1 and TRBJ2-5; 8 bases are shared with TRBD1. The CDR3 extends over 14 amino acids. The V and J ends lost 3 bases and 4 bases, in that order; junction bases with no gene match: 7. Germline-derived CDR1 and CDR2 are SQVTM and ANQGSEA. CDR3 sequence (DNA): TGCAGCGTTGAGGGGGACAGGTTAGGAGAGACCCAGTACTTC. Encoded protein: CSVEGDRLGETQYF.

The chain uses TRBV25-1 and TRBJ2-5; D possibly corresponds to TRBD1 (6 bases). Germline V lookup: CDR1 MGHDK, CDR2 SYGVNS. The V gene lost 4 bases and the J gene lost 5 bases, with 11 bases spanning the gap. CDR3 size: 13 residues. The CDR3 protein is CASSGSGVETQYF. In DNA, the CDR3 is TGTGCCAGCAGTGGATCAGGGGTGGAGACCCAGTACTTC.

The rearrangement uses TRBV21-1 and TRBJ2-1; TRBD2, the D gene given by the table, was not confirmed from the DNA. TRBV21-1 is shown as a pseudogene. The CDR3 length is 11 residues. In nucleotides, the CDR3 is TGTGCCAGCAGGCGCGCCGGTGAGCAGTTCTTC. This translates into CASRRAGEQFF.

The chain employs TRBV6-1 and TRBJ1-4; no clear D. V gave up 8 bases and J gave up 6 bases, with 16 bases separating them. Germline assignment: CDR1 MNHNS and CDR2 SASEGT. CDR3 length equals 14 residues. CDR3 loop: CASRTFRRDEKLFF. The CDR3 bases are TGTGCCAGCCGTACATTCAGGCGGGATGAAAAACTGTTTTTT.

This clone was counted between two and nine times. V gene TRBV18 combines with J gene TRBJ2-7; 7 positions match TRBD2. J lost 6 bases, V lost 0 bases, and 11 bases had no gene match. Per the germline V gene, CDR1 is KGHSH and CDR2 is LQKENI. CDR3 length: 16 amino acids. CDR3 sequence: CASSPPRTRGFVEQYF. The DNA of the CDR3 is TGTGCCAGCTCACCACCACGGACTAGGGGTTTCGTCGAGCAGTACTTC. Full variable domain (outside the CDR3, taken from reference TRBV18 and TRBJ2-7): NAGVMQNPRHLVRRRGQEARLRCSPMKGHSHVYWYRQLPEEGLKFMVYLQKENIIDESGMPKERFSAEFPKEGPSILRIQQVVRGDSAAYFCASSPPRTRGFVEQYFGPGTRLTVT.

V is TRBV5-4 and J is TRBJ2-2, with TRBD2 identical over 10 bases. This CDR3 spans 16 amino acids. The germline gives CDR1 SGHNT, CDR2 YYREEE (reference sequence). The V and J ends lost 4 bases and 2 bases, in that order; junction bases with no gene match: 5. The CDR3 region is CASSLGTSVNTGELFF. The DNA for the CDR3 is TGTGCCAGCAGCCTCGGGACTAGCGTCAACACCGGGGAGCTGTTTTTT.

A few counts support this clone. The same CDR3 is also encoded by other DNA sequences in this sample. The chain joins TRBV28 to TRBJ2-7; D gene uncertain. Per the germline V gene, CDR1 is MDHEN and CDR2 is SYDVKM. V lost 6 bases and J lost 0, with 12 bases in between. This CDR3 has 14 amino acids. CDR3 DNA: TGTGCCAGCAGAACTCTCAGGCGCTCCTACGAGCAGTACTTC. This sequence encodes CASRTLRRSYEQYF.

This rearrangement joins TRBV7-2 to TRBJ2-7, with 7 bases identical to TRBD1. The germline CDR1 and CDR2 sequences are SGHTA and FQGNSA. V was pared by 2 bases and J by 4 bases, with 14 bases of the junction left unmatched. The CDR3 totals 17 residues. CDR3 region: CASSLYLPRQGEYEQYF. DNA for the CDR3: TGTGCCAGCAGCTTATACCTCCCGCGACAGGGAGAGTACGAGCAGTACTTC.

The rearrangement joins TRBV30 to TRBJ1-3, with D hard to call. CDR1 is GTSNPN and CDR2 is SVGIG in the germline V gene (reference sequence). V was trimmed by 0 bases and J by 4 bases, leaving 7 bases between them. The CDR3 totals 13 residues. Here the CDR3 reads CAWSVLAGNTIYF. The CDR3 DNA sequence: TGTGCCTGGAGTGTCCTAGCGGGAAACACCATATATTTT.

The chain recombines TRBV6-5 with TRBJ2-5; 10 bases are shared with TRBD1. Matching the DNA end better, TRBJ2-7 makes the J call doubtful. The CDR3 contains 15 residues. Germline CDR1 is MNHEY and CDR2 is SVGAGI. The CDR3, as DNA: TGTGCCAGCAGTTACGGTTGGGACAGGGGCTACGAGCAGTACTTC. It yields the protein CASSYGWDRGYEQYF.

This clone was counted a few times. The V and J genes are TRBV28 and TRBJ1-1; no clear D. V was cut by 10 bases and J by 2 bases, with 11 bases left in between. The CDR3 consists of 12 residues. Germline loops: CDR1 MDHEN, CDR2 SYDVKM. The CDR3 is CATVGRNTEAFF. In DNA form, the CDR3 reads TGTGCCACCGTAGGGAGAAACACTGAAGCTTTCTTT.